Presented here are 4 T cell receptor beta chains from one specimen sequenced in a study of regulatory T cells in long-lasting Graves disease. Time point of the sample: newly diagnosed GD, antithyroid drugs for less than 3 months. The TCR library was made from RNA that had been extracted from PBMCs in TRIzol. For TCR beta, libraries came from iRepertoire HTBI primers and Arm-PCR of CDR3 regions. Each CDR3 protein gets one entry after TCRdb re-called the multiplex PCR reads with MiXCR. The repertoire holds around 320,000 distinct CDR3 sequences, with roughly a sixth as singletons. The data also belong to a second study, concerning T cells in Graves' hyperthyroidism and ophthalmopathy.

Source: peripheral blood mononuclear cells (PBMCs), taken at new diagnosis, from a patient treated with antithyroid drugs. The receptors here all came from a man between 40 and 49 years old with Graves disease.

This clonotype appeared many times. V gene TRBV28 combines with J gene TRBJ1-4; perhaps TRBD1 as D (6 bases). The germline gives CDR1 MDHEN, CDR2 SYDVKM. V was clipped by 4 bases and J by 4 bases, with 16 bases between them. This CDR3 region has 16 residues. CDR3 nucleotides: TGTGCCAGCAGTTCCCCATACAGGGCTGGTAATGAAAAACTGTTTTTT. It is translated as CASSSPYRAGNEKLFF.

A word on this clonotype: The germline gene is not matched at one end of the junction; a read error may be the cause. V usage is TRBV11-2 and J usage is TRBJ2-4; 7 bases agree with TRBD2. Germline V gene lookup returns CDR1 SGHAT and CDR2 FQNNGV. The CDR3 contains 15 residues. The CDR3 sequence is CASSPPGGGKNTQYF. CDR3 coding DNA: TGTGCCAGCAGCCCACCGGGAGGAGGCAAAAACACTCAGTACTTC.

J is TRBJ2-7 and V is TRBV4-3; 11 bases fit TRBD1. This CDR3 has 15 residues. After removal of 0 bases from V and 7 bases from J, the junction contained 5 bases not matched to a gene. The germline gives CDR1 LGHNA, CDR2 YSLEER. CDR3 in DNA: TGCGCCAGCAGCCAAGAAGGGACAGGGGGGTGGGAGCAGTACTTC. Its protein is CASSQEGTGGWEQYF.

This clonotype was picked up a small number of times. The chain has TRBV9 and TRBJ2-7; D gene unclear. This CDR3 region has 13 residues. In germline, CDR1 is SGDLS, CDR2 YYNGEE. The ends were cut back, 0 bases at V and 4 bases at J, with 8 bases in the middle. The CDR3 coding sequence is TGTGCCAGCAGCGTAGGCTTAGGTTACGAGCAGTACTTC. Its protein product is CASSVGLGYEQYF.